In its sample, the clone carrying this T cell receptor (beta chain) was seen once. Its target is not known. Here immunoSEQ multiplex PCR was the method, and the copy in TCRdb shows in-frame clones only, minus some. Of 58,000 or so clones detected, 70% to 85% appear once; the ten largest clones hold roughly 15%. The data were taken from a study of radiotherapy plus CTLA-4 blockade in lung cancer. On the study more broadly: For about 19% of patients, objective responses occurred, and about 34% had disease control. Regarding the study as a whole: Expansion of tumor-derived TCR clones was observed in blood after radiotherapy plus ipilimumab. Together with interferon-beta, which increased in serum after radiation, early dynamic changes in blood T cell clones were reportedly the best predictors of response.

In chemo-refractory metastatic non-small-cell lung cancer, patients got ipilimumab CTLA-4 blockade together with focal radiation. This CDR3 region has 14 residues. V was pared by 10 bases and J by 4 bases, with 12 bases of the junction left unmatched. From germline, CDR1 is LNHDA and CDR2 SQIVND (reference sequence). The source material was peripheral blood, sampled from a patient treated with radiotherapy plus ipilimumab. J is TRBJ2-5 and V is TRBV19; 7 bases align to TRBD2. The clonotype comes from a human donor with non-small cell lung cancer who had a complete response to radiotherapy plus ipilimumab. This CDR3 is CATKETSYRETQYF. DNA for the CDR3: TGTGCCACTAAGGAGACTAGCTATAGAGAGACCCAGTACTTC. Complete variable domain (other parts from reference TRBV19 and TRBJ2-5): DGGITQSPKYLFRKEGQNVTLSCEQNLNHDAMYWYRQDPGQGLRLIYYSQIVNDFQKGDIAEGYSVSREKKESFPLTVTSAQKNPTAFYLCATKETSYRETQYFGPGTRLLVL.